This T cell receptor (beta chain) derives from a study of siplizumab effects on memory and regulatory T cells. This table comes from immunoSEQ multiplex PCR, and its TCRdb copy is limited to in-frame clones, with some not included. The sample holds over 100,000 clones, over 90% seen once. Study-wide results and limits: Confirmatory evidence of suppressive function in proliferating siplizumab-culture Tregs was not obtained. Siplizumab conditions gave an average of around 65% Treg-derived mappable alloreactive CD4+ clones, versus 25% to 30% for controls. Solely a minor proportion of alloreactive clones could be assigned to unstimulated subsets. Naive T cells, seemingly more diverse than memory cells, seemed major alloresponse contributors.

J was trimmed by 4 bases and V by 2 bases; bases with no gene match: 14. The CDR3 is 18 amino acids. Germline V gene lookup returns CDR1 MNHNS and CDR2 SASEGT. Regarding this clone: The antigen remains undetermined.

The receptor comes from a human donor in good health. The chain links TRBV6-1 to TRBJ2-1; 7 nucleotides agree with TRBD1. The specimen sequenced was Tregs sorted from blood. In DNA, the CDR3 is TGTGCCAGCAGTGAATTGCGACAGGGAAATCCGGTTTACAATGAGCAGTTCTTC. Protein: CASSELRQGNPVYNEQFF.